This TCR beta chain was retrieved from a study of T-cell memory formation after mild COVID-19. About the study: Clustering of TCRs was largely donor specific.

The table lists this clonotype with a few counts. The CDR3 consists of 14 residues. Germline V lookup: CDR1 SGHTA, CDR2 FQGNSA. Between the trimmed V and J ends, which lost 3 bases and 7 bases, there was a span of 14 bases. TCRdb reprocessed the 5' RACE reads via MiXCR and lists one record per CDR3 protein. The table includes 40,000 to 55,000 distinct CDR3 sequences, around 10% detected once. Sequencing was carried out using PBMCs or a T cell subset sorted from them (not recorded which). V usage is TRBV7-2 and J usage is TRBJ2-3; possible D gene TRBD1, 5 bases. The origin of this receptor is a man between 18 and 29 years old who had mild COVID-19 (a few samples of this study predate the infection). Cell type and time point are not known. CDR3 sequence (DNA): TGTGCCAGCAGCTTGGATCAGGGTCTTTATACGCAGTATTTT. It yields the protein CASSLDQGLYTQYF.